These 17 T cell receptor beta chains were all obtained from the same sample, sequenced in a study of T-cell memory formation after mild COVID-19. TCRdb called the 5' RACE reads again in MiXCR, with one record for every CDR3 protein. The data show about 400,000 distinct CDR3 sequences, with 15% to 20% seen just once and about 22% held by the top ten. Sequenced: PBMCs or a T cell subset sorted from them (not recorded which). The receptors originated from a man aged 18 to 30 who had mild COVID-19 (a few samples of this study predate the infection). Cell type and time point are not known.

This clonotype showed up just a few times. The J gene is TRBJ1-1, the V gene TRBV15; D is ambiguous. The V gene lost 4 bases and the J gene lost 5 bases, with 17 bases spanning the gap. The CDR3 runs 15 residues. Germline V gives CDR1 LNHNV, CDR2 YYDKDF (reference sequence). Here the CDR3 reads CATSTRSTGSTEAFF. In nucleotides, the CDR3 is TGTGCCACCAGCACCCGGAGCACTGGTAGTACTGAAGCTTTCTTT.

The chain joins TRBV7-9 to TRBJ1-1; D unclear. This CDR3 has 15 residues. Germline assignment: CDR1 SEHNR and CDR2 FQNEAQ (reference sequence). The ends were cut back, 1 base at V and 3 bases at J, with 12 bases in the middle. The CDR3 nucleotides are TGTGCCAGCAGCTTAGGGTGGGGTATTGACACTGAAGCTTTCTTT. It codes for CASSLGWGIDTEAFF. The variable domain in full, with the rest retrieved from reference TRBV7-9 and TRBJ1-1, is DTGVSQNPRHKITKRGQNVTFRCDPISEHNRLYWYRQTLGQGPEFLTYFQNEAQLEKSRLLSDRFSAERPKGSFSTLEIQRTEQGDSAMYLCASSLGWGIDTEAFFGQGTRLTVV.

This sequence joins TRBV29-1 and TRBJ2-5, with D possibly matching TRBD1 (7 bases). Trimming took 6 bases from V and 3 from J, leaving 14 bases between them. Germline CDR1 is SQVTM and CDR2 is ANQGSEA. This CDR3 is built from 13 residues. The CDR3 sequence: CSVGGTAKETQYF. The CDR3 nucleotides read TGCAGCGTAGGAGGGACAGCAAAAGAGACCCAGTACTTC.

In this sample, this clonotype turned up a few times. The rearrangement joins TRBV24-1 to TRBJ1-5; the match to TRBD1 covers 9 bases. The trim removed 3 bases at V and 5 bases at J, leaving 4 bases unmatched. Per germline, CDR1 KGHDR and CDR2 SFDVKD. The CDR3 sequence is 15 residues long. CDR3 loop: CATSDPRQGDQPQHF. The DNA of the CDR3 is TGTGCCACCAGTGATCCGAGACAGGGGGATCAGCCCCAGCATTTT.

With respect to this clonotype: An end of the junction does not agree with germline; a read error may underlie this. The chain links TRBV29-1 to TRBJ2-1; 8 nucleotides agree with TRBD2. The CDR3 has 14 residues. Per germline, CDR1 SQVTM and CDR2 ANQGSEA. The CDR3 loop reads CSVEAGDSYNEQFF. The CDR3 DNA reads TGCAGCGTAGAAGCGGGGGACTCCTACAATGAGCAGTTCTTC.

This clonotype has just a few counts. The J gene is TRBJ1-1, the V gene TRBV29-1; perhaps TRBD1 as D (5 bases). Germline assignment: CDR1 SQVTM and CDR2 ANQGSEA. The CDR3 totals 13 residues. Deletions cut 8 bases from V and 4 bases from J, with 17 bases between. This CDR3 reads CSSPGGAGTEAFF. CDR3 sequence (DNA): TGCAGCTCCCCGGGTGGGGCGGGCACTGAAGCTTTCTTT. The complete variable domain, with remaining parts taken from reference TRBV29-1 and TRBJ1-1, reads SAVISQKPSRDICQRGTSLTIQCQVDSQVTMMFWYRQQPGQSLTLIATANQGSEATYESGFVIDKFPISRPNLTFSTLTVSNMSPEDSSIYLCSSPGGAGTEAFFGQGTRLTVV.

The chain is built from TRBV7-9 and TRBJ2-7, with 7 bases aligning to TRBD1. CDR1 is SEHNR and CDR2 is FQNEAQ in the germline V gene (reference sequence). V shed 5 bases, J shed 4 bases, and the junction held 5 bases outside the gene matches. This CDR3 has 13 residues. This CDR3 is CASSQLDRYEQYV. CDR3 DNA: TGTGCCAGCAGCCAACTGGACAGGTACGAGCAGTACGTC.

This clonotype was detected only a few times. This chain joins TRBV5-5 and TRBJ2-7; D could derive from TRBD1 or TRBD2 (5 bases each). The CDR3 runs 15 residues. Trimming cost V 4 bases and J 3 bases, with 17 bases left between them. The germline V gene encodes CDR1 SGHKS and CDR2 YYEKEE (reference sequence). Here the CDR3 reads CASSPDGTGLYEQYV. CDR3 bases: TGTGCCAGCAGCCCCGACGGGACGGGTCTCTACGAGCAGTACGTC.

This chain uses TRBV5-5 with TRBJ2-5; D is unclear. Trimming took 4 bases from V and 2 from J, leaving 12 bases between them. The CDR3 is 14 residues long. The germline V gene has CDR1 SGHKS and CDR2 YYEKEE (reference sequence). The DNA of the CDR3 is TGTGCCAGCAGCCGAATACAGTCGCAAGAGACCCAGTACTTC. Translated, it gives CASSRIQSQETQYF. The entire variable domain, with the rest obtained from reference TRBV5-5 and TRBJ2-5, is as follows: DAGVTQSPTHLIKTRGQQVTLRCSPISGHKSVSWYQQVLGQGPQFIFQYYEKEERGRGNFPDRFSARQFPNYSSELNVNALLLGDSALYLCASSRIQSQETQYFGPGTRLLVL.

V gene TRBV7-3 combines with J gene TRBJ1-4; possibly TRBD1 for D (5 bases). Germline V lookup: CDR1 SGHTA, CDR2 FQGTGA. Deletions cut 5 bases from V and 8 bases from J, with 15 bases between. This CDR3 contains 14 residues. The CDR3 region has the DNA TGTGCCAGCAGCAGGCCAGGGCGGCTCGAAAAACTGTTTTTT. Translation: CASSRPGRLEKLFF.

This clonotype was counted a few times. This CDR3 reads CSAFSEPPGTQYF. The CDR3 DNA sequence: TGCAGTGCTTTTAGCGAGCCCCCGGGGACCCAGTACTTC. This chain connects TRBV20-1 to TRBJ2-5, with D possibly being TRBD2 (5 bases). This CDR3 comprises 13 residues. The germline CDR1 and CDR2 sequences are DFQATT and SNEGSKA (reference sequence). V was shortened by 5 bases and J by 7 bases, with 17 bases between the two germline ends.

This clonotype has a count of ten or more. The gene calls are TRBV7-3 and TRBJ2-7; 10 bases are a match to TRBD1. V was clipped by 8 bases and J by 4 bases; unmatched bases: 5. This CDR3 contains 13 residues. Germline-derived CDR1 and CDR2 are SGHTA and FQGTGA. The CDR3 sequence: CASSGTGEYEQYF. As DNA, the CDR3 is TGTGCCAGCTCCGGGACAGGGGAGTACGAGCAGTACTTC.

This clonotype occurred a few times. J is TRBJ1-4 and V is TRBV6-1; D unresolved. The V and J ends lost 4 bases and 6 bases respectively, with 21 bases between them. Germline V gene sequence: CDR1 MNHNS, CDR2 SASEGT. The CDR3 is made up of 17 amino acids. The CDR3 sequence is CASSASGLNSRDEKLFF. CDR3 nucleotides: TGTGCCAGCAGTGCCTCCGGACTGAACTCTCGTGATGAAAAACTGTTTTTT.

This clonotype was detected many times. The CDR3 is CASSFRDSVYEQYF. CDR3 sequence (DNA): TGTGCCAGCAGCTTCCGGGACTCGGTCTACGAGCAGTACTTC. The V call is TRBV5-5, the J call TRBJ2-7, with TRBD2 as a possible D gene (6 bases). The CDR3 contains 14 residues. The V gene lost 2 bases and the J gene lost 3 bases, with 12 bases spanning the gap. Germline loops: CDR1 SGHKS, CDR2 YYEKEE (reference sequence).

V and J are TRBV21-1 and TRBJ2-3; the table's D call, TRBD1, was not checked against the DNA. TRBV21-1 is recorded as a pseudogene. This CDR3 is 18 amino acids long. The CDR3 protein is CASSKGLWSVQERDTQYF. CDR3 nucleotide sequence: TGTGCCAGCAGCAAAGGGCTTTGGTCGGTACAGGAGAGGGATACGCAGTATTTT.

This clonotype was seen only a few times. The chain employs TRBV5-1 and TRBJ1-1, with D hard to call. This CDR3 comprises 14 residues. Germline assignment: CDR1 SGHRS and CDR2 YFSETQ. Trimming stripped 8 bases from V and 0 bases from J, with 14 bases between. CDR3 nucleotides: TGCGCCAGTTATCGGGGATCTATGAACACTGAAGCTTTCTTT. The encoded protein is CASYRGSMNTEAFF.

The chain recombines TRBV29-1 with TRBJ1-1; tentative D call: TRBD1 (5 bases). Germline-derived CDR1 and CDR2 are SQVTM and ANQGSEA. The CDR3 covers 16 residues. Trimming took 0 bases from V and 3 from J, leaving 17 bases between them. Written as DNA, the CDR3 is TGCAGCGTTGAAGATCGTGGTAGGGTGGGGGACACTGAAGCTTTCTTT. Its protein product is CSVEDRGRVGDTEAFF.